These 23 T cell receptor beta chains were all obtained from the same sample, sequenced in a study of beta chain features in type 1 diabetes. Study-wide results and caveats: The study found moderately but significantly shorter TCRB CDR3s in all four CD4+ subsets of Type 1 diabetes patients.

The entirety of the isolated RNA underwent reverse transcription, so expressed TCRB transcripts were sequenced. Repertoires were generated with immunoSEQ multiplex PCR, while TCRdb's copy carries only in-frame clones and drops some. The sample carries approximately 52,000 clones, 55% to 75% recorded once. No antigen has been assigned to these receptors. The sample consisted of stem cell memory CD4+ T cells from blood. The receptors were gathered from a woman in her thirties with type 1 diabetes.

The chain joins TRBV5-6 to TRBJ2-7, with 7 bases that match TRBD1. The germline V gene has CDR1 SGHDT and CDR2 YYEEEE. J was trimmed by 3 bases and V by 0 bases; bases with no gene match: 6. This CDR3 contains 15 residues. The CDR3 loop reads CASSLGRDRVYEQYF. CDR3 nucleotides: TGTGCCAGCAGCTTGGGCCGTGACAGGGTCTACGAGCAGTACTTC.

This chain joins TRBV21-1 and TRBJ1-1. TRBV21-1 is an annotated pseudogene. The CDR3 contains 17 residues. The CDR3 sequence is CASSPVCTRVGGTEAFF. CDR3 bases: TGTGCCAGCAGCCCCGTCTGTACTCGCGTGGGGGGAACTGAAGCTTTCTTT.

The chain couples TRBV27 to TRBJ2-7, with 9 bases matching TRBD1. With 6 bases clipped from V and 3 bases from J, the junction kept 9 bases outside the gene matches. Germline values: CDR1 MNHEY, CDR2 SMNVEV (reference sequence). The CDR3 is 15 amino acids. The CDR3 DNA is TGTGCCAGCAGCCAATCGCGGACAGGGGTCTACGAGCAGTACTTC. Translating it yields CASSQSRTGVYEQYF.

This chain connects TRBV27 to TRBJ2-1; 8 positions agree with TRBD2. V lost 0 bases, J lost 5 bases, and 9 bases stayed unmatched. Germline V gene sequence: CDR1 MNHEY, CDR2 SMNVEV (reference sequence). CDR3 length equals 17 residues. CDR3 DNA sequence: TGTGCCAGCAGTTTATCCAGCGGAATAGCGGGACACAATGAGCAGTTCTTC. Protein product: CASSLSSGIAGHNEQFF.

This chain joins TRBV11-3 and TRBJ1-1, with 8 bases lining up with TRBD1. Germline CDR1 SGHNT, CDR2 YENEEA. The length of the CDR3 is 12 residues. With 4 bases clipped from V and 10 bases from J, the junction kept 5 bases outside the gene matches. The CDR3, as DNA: TGTGCCAGCAGCTCTTCTGGACAGGGAGCTTTCTTT. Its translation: CASSSSGQGAFF.

The CDR3 nucleotides are TGTGCCAGCAGCTTAACGTTCCATGACAGAACTTATACGCAGTATTTT. Its protein is CASSLTFHDRTYTQYF. V is TRBV7-9 and J is TRBJ2-3; weak D call: TRBD1 (5 bases). Trimming left V 2 bases short and J 7 bases short, with 19 bases between. This CDR3 is built from 16 residues. Per the germline V gene, CDR1 is SEHNR and CDR2 is FQNEAQ (reference sequence).

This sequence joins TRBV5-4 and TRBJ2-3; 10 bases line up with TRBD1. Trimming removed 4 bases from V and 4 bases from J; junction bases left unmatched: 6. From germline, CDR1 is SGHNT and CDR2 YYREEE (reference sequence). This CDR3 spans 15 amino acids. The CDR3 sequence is CASSPGQGGPDTQYF. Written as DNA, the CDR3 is TGTGCCAGCAGCCCCGGACAGGGGGGACCAGATACGCAGTATTTT.

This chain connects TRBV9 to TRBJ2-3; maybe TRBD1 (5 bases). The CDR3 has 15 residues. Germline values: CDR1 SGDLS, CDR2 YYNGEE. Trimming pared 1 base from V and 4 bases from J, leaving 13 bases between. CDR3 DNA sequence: TGTGCCAGCAGCGTACTTTTTGGGGCAGCAGATACGCAGTATTTT. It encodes CASSVLFGAADTQYF.

As DNA, the CDR3 is TGTGCCAGCAGCCCGCGGGAGCGTGAGCAGTTCTTC. Residues: CASSPREREQFF. The chain couples TRBV6-6 to TRBJ2-1; 7 nucleotides match TRBD2. This CDR3 comprises 12 residues. The trim removed 6 bases at V and 9 bases at J, leaving 5 bases unmatched. Germline CDR1 is MNHNY and CDR2 is SVGAGI (reference sequence).

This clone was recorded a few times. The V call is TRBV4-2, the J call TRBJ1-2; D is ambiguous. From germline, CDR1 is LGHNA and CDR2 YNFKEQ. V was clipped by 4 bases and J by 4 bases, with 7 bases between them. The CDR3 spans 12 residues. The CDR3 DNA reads TGTGCCAGCAGCCGCGGAATCTATGGCTACACCTTC. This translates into CASSRGIYGYTF.

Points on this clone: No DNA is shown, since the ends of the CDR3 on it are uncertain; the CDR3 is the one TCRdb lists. The CDR3 reads CASSSFFGQSKHF. This rearrangement joins TRBV7-9 to TRBJ1-5; whether TRBD1, the table's D call, matches the DNA was not checked. With termini counted, the CDR3 has 13 amino acids. Germline assignment: CDR1 SEHNR and CDR2 FQNEAQ (reference sequence).

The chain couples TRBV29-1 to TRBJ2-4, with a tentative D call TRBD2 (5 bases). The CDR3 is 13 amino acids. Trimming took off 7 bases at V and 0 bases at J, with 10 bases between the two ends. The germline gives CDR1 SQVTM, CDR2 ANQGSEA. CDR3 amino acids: CSAEGIAKNIQYF. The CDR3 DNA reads TGCAGCGCAGAGGGAATAGCCAAAAACATTCAGTACTTC.

CDR3 DNA sequence: TGTGCCAGCAGCAGGCGTGGAGGCTTTAGCACAGATACGCAGTATTTT. The encoded protein is CASSRRGGFSTDTQYF. The gene calls are TRBV11-1 and TRBJ2-3; possibly TRBD2 for D (5 bases). V lost 5 bases, J lost 0 bases, and 15 bases lay in between. This CDR3 region has 16 residues. Germline values: CDR1 SGHAT, CDR2 FQDESV (reference sequence). The entire variable domain, with the rest obtained from reference TRBV11-1 and TRBJ2-3, is as follows: EAEVAQSPRYKITEKSQAVAFWCDPISGHATLYWYRQILGQGPELLVQFQDESVVDDSQLPKDRFSAERLKGVDSTLKIQPAELGDSAMYLCASSRRGGFSTDTQYFGPGTRLTVL.

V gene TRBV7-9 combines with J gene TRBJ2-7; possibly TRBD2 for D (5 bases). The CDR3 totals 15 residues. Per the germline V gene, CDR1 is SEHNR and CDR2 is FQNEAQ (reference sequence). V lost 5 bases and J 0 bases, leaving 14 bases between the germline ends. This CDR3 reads CASSPRRGSSYEQYF. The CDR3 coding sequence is TGTGCCAGCAGCCCAAGACGGGGAAGCTCCTACGAGCAGTACTTC.

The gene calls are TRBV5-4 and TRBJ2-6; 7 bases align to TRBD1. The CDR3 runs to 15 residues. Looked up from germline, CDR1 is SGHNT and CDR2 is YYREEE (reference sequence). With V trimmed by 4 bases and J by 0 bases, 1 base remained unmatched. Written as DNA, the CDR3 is TGTGCCAGCAGCCCAGGGGGCTCTGGGGCCAACGTCCTGACTTTC. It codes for CASSPGGSGANVLTF.

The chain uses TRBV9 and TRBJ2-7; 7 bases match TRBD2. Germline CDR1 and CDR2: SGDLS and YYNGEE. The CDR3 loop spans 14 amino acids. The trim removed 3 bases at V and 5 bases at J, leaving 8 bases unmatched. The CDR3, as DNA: TGTGCCAGCAGCGGGACTAGTGGCGGCAACGAGCAGTACTTC. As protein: CASSGTSGGNEQYF.

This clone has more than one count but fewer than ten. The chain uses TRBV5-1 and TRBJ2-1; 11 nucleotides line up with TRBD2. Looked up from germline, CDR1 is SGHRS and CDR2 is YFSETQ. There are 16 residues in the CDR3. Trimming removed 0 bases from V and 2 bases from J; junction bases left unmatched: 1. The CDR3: CASSLVAGGPYNEQFF. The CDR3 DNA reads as TGCGCCAGCAGCTTGGTAGCGGGAGGGCCCTACAATGAGCAGTTCTTC.

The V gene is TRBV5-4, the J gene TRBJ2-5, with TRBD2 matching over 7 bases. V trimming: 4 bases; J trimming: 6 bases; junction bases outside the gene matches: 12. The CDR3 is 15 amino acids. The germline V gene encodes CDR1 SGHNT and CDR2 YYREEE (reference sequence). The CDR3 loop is CASSGTGLLEKTQYF. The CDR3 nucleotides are TGTGCCAGCAGCGGAACGGGACTACTAGAAAAGACCCAGTACTTC.

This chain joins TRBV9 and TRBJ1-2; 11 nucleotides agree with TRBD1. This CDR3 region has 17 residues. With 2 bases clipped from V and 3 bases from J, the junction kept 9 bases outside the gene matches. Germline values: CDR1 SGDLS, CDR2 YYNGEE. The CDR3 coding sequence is TGTGCCAGCAGCGTTCGGGACAGGGGGGAAATGGACTATGGCTACACCTTC. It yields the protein CASSVRDRGEMDYGYTF.

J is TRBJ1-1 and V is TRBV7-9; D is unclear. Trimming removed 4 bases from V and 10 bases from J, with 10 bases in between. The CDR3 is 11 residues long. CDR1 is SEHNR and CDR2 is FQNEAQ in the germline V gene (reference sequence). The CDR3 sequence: CASSSPVVAFF. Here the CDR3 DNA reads TGTGCCAGCAGCTCCCCAGTGGTAGCTTTCTTT.

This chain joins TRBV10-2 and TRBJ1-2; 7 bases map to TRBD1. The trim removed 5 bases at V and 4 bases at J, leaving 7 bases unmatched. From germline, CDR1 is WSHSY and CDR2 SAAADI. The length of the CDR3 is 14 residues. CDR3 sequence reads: CASSSGQAGYGYTF. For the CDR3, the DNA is TGCGCCAGCAGTTCCGGACAGGCGGGCTATGGCTACACCTTC.

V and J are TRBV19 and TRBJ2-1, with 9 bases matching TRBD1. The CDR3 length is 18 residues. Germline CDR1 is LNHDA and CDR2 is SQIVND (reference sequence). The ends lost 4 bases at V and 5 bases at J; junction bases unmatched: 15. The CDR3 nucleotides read TGTGCCAGTAGTAAAAAGGCTTCGGGACAGGGAACAAACAATGAGCAGTTCTTC. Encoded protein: CASSKKASGQGTNNEQFF.

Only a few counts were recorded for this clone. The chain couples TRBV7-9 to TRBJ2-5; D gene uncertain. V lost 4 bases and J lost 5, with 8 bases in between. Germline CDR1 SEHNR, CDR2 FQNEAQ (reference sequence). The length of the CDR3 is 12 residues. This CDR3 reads CASSSILETQYF. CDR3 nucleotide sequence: TGTGCCAGCAGCTCTATACTGGAGACCCAGTACTTC.